Each of the 8 T cell receptor beta chains below was sequenced from the same sample in a study of OX40 agonist ivuxolimab in advanced cancers. Using immunoSEQ multiplex PCR, the repertoire was profiled, and TCRdb retains in-frame clones only, with some absent. The profile shows tens of thousands of clones, roughly four fifths of them singletons. Sequencing was performed on CD4+ or CD8+ T cells sorted from blood, taken in a trial of the OX40 agonist ivuxolimab. The source is an adult with an advanced solid tumor such as melanoma, head and neck, liver or kidney cancer.

Sample share makes this clone medium-sized. The V call is TRBV28, the J call TRBJ1-1, with a tentative D call TRBD1 (6 bases). The CDR3 contains 18 residues. Trimming removed 3 bases from V and 6 bases from J, with 26 bases in between. Germline V CDR1 and CDR2: MDHEN, SYDVKM. The chain's CDR3 is CASSFYNQHRAHGAEAFF. The CDR3 DNA is TGTGCCAGCAGTTTCTACAATCAGCACAGGGCGCATGGAGCTGAAGCTTTCTTT.

J is TRBJ2-3 and V is TRBV2, with 8 bases lining up with TRBD2. This CDR3 region has 13 residues. From germline, CDR1 is SNHLY and CDR2 FYNNEI. V shed 10 bases, J shed 5 bases, and the junction held 8 bases outside the gene matches. The CDR3 reads CATKAGAKDTQYF. DNA of the CDR3: TGTGCCACGAAAGCGGGAGCGAAAGATACGCAGTATTTT.

This rearrangement joins TRBV19 to TRBJ2-1, with D possibly being TRBD2 (5 bases). V lost 6 bases and J lost 7, with 10 bases in between. In germline, CDR1 is LNHDA, CDR2 SQIVND (reference sequence). The CDR3 has 12 amino acids. The CDR3 protein is CASRGSENEQFF. CDR3 DNA: TGTGCCAGTAGGGGTAGCGAGAATGAGCAGTTCTTC.

V usage is TRBV28 and J usage is TRBJ1-1; maybe TRBD1 (5 bases). CDR1 and CDR2 from the germline V gene are MDHEN and SYDVKM. Trimming took off 3 bases at V and 5 bases at J, with 16 bases between the two ends. This CDR3 region has 15 residues. This CDR3 is CASSFPSGRGTEAFF. In nucleotides, the CDR3 is TGTGCCAGCAGTTTCCCCTCCGGTCGGGGGACTGAAGCTTTCTTT.

The chain links TRBV7-6 to TRBJ2-1; 10 bases match TRBD2. Germline loops: CDR1 SGHVS, CDR2 FNYEAQ. The V and J ends lost 6 bases and 4 bases, in that order; junction bases with no gene match: 9. The CDR3 covers 16 residues. The CDR3 spells CASSSTGTSAYNEQFF. The CDR3 region has the DNA TGTGCCAGCAGTTCAACCGGGACTAGCGCTTACAATGAGCAGTTCTTC.

The rearrangement links TRBV28 to TRBJ1-2; weak D call: TRBD1 (5 bases). Trimming removed 5 bases at V and 7 bases at J, with 11 bases between. Germline CDR1 is MDHEN and CDR2 is SYDVKM. This CDR3 has 12 amino acids. As DNA, the CDR3 is TGTGCCAGCAGTGAGCGGGGGGGTGGCTACACCTTC. Translation: CASSERGGGYTF.

The J gene is TRBJ1-1, the V gene TRBV5-1, with TRBD1 as a possible D gene (6 bases). Germline lookup yields CDR1 SGHRS and CDR2 YFSETQ. V lost 1 base to trimming and J lost 3 bases, with 10 bases between them. This CDR3 has 14 amino acids. The CDR3, as DNA: TGCGCCAGCAGCTTGACAGGGAGTCACACTGAAGCTTTCTTT. Residues: CASSLTGSHTEAFF. Full variable domain (rest looked up from reference TRBV5-1 and TRBJ1-1): KAGVTQTPRYLIKTRGQQVTLSCSPISGHRSVSWYQQTPGQGLQFLFEYFSETQRNKGNFPGRFSGRQFSNSRSEMNVSTLELGDSALYLCASSLTGSHTEAFFGQGTRLTVV.

This chain uses TRBV14 with TRBJ2-2, with D possibly matching TRBD1 (6 bases). The CDR3 covers 14 residues. Deletions cut 1 base from V and 5 bases from J, with 8 bases between. Germline lookup yields CDR1 SGHDN and CDR2 FVKESK. The CDR3 sequence is CASSQAGATGELFF. DNA of the CDR3: TGTGCCAGCAGCCAAGCAGGGGCAACCGGGGAGCTGTTTTTT.